A selection of T cell receptor beta chains follows, all from one sample in a study of radiotherapy plus CTLA-4 blockade in lung cancer. The assay was immunoSEQ multiplex PCR, and TCRdb's table has in-frame clones only and misses some. The sample shows approximately 52,000 clones, 79% of them seen only once. The sample here was peripheral blood, taken from a patient treated with radiotherapy plus ipilimumab. The receptors derive from a human donor with non-small cell lung cancer who had a complete response to radiotherapy plus ipilimumab. Each CDR3 is given with its conserved first and last residue. D genes are given only for firm matches. The size entry is marked missing in some rows and otherwise reads once, few, many or a size class.

clone_size	d_call	v_call	j_call	cdr3_nt	cdr3_aa
NA	TRBD1	TRBV2	TRBJ1-2	TGTGCCAGCAGTGGGACAGGGGGCGATGGCTACACCTTC	CASSGTGGDGYTF
NA	TRBD2	TRBV13	TRBJ2-3	TGTGCCAGCAGCTTAGTTCTGGGACTAGCGGGAGGGGAAGATACGCAGTATTTT	CASSLVLGLAGGEDTQYF
NA	TRBD2	TRBV7-2	TRBJ2-3	TGTGCCAGCAGCCGATGGACTAGATCTAGCACAGATACGCAGTATTTT	CASSRWTRSSTDTQYF
NA	NA	TRBV6-1	TRBJ2-1	TGTGCCAGCCGACCGAGAGAACAAGGGGCCAATGAGCAGTTCTTC	CASRPREQGANEQFF
NA	TRBD1	TRBV19	TRBJ1-2	TGTGCCAGTAGTACCCGCGACAGGGGACGTGGCTACACCTTC	CASSTRDRGRGYTF
NA	NA	TRBV7-2	TRBJ1-5	TGTGCCAGCAGCTTAGAAGGCGGTCAGCCCCAGCATTTT	CASSLEGGQPQHF
NA	NA	TRBV7-2	TRBJ2-3	TGTGCCAGCAGCTTAGTGGTAGCGGCTACCACAGATACGCAGTATTTT	CASSLVVAATTDTQYF
NA	TRBD2	TRBV9	TRBJ2-5	TGTGCCAGCAGCGTAGGGCTGGGCGGGGGGGAAGGGGAGACCCAGTACTTC	CASSVGLGGGEGETQYF
NA	NA	TRBV5-4	TRBJ2-2	TGTGCCAGCAGCTTGGGGGCCGGGACTTACACCGGGGAGCTGTTTTTT	CASSLGAGTYTGELFF
once	TRBD2	TRBV9	TRBJ2-3	TGTGCCAGCAGCCCCGGTCTAGCGGGAGAGACAGATACGCAGTATTTT	CASSPGLAGETDTQYF
NA	NA	TRBV4-3	TRBJ2-7	TGCGCCAGCAGCCAAGATTCGGTTAGTGGTTCCTACGAGCAGTACTTC	CASSQDSVSGSYEQYF
NA	NA	TRBV2	TRBJ1-2	TGTGCCAGCAGTTATGACAGCTCCTATGGCTACACCTTC	CASSYDSSYGYTF
NA	NA	TRBV11-2	TRBJ1-1	TGTGCCAGCAGCAACACAGACGGAACTGAAGCTTTCTTT	CASSNTDGTEAFF
NA	NA	TRBV4-3	TRBJ2-1	TGCGCCAGCAGCCAAGATGGGGCCGGGAGCTCCTACAATGAGCAGTTCTTC	CASSQDGAGSSYNEQFF
NA	NA	TRBV1	TRBJ2-3	TGCACCAGCAGCCAAGACTGCGGGAGTGGGACAGATACGCAGTATTTT	CTSSQDCGSGTDTQYF
NA	NA	TRBV19	TRBJ1-4	TGTGCCAGTAGTATGTGGGGGCAGGGTGAAAAACTGTTTTTT	CASSMWGQGEKLFF
NA	NA	TRBV7-2	TRBJ2-3	TGTGCCAGCAGCTCAGCCTTTAGCACAGATACGCAGTATTTT	CASSSAFSTDTQYF
NA	NA	TRBV5-4	TRBJ1-2	TGTGCCAGCAGCATCGGAACAGAATTCTATGGCTACACCTTC	CASSIGTEFYGYTF
few	NA	TRBV10-3	TRBJ1-6	TGTGCCATCAGTAATGACTGGGTCCTCCACTTT	CAISNDWVLHF
NA	NA	TRBV27	TRBJ1-4	TGTGCCAGCAGTTCCGGGAGGAGCCCAACTAATGAAAAACTGTTTTTT	CASSSGRSPTNEKLFF
NA	NA	TRBV2	TRBJ1-1	TGTGCCAGCAATGAACGAACAGGGTGGGAGACTGAAGCTTTCTTT	CASNERTGWETEAFF
NA	NA	TRBV9	TRBJ2-3	TGTGCCAGCAGCGCTCCCCCGGGACTGACTGACACAGATACGCAGTATTTT	CASSAPPGLTDTDTQYF
NA	TRBD2	TRBV5-1	TRBJ2-2	TGCGCCAGCAGCTTCACTAGCGGGCTGAACACCGGGGAGCTGTTTTTT	CASSFTSGLNTGELFF
NA	NA	TRBV7-2	TRBJ1-3	TGTGCCAGCAGCTTACGAGCAGCGCTTTGGGGAAACACCATATATTTT	CASSLRAALWGNTIYF
few	NA	TRBV7-9	TRBJ1-1	TGTGCCAGCAGCCTGGACTCAGGGAACACTGAAGCTTTCTTT	CASSLDSGNTEAFF